This T cell receptor (beta chain) appears in the sequencing data of a study of blood T cell repertoires in COVID-19. Trimming cost V 2 bases and J 2 bases, with 20 bases left between them. Germline values: CDR1 SGHDN, CDR2 FVKESK. CDR3 length: 18 amino acids. As handled by the study authors: How many nucleated cells were present was estimated from reference gene primer amplification. TCRdb's table, derived via immunoSEQ multiplex PCR, lists solely in-frame clones and lacks some. The D gene and trimming were derived from the DNA, and the V and J assignments and clone size from that table. The table includes roughly 310,000 clones, 70% to 90% detected once.

The J gene is TRBJ2-3, the V gene TRBV14, with D possibly matching TRBD1 (6 bases). Material: PBMCs or T cells enriched from blood (not recorded which). The sequence derives from a woman between 40 and 55 years old who had recovered from COVID-19. The CDR3 here is CASSQPLAGTQLTDTQYF. The DNA of the CDR3 is TGTGCCAGCAGCCAACCCCTGGCCGGGACACAGCTCACAGATACGCAGTATTTT. Variable domain in full (rest from reference TRBV14 and TRBJ2-3): EAGVTQFPSHSVIEKGQTVTLRCDPISGHDNLYWYRRVMGKEIKFLLHFVKESKQDESGMPNNRFLAERTGGTYSTLKVQPAELEDSGVYFCASSQPLAGTQLTDTQYFGPGTRLTVL.